The next 4 T cell receptor beta chains were all read from a single sample in a study of shared clonotypes between healthy human individuals. Only in-frame clones appear in the TCRdb table, and some are missing; sequencing was by immunoSEQ multiplex PCR. The table lists about 2 million clones, about 95% of them singletons. CD45RO-negative, CCR7-positively selected cells formed the naive CD8 fraction, excluding terminally differentiated effector memory CD45RA+ cells. Input material: naive CD8+ T cells sorted from blood. The receptor source for this set is a man younger than 35 in good health.

Notes on this clone: The same CDR3 is also encoded by other DNA sequences in this sample. The chain recombines TRBV10-3 with TRBJ2-7; possibly TRBD1 for D (5 bases). Germline CDR1 and CDR2: ENHRY and SYGVKD. The germline V and J ends were trimmed by 0 bases and 3 bases, with 9 bases remaining between them. The CDR3 covers 14 residues. CDR3 sequence (DNA): TGTGCCATCAGTGAGTCCGGCAGGGTCTACGAGCAGTACTTC. This codes for CAISESGRVYEQYF.

The V and J genes are TRBV18 and TRBJ2-1; no firm D call. The CDR3 runs 12 residues. Germline V gene data show CDR1 as KGHSH and CDR2 as LQKENI. V lost 11 bases and J lost 6, with 14 bases in between. This CDR3 is CAGFPLPNEQFF. DNA of the CDR3: TGTGCCGGTTTCCCACTACCCAATGAGCAGTTCTTC.

About this clone: At the DNA level, this CDR3 is encoded by other sequences in the same sample as well. The CDR3 region has the DNA TGTGCCAGCAGTGAAGGTCGGAGCTCCTACAATGAGCAGTTCTTC. Translating gives CASSEGRSSYNEQFF. The chain couples TRBV6-1 to TRBJ2-1, with D uncertain. Trimming took 1 base from V and 0 from J, leaving 7 bases between them. The CDR3 extends over 15 amino acids. In germline, CDR1 is MNHNS, CDR2 SASEGT.

The V call is TRBV28, the J call TRBJ2-1; TRBD2 agrees at 9 bases. This CDR3 contains 14 residues. Trimming at V came to 6 bases and at J to 4 bases, leaving 4 bases not matched to a gene. Germline values: CDR1 MDHEN, CDR2 SYDVKM. CDR3 protein: CASSATSGYNEQFF. The CDR3 nucleotides are TGTGCCAGCAGCGCGACTAGCGGATACAATGAGCAGTTCTTC.